A single sample is the source of the 14 T cell receptor beta chains below, sequenced in a study of blood T cell repertoires in COVID-19. The data were produced by immunoSEQ multiplex PCR, yet TCRdb's version contains in-frame clones alone and is incomplete. The sample has 300,000 to 450,000 clones, around 85% seen once. The material sequenced was peripheral blood. The receptors were gathered from a woman aged 18-29 years with acute or convalescent COVID-19.

The CDR3 coding sequence is TGTGCCAGCAGTGTCCACCTGGACAGGATTGCGAATCAGCCCCAGCATTTT. Amino acid sequence: CASSVHLDRIANQPQHF. The gene calls are TRBV6-2 or TRBV6-3 and TRBJ1-5; 7 nucleotides agree with TRBD1. CDR3 length: 17 amino acids. V lost 5 bases and J lost 4; bases outside the gene matches: 14. CDR1 and CDR2 (germline): MNHEY, SVGEGT.

The rearrangement joins TRBV10-3 to TRBJ1-6, with 7 positions matching TRBD1. Germline trimming cut 6 bases from V and 7 bases from J; bases unmatched to any gene: 3. This CDR3 is built from 13 residues. Looked up from germline, CDR1 is ENHRY and CDR2 is SYGVKD. Here the CDR3 DNA reads TGTGCCATCAGCCGGGACAGCAATTCACCCCTCCACTTT. Its protein product is CAISRDSNSPLHF.

This chain uses TRBV11-2 with TRBJ2-3, with D unclear. Germline values: CDR1 SGHAT, CDR2 FQNNGV. V was cut by 0 bases and J by 6 bases, with 13 bases left in between. This CDR3 contains 15 residues. CDR3 DNA sequence: TGTGCCAGCAGCTTAGATAAGGCAGGTCGGGATACGCAGTATTTT. This codes for CASSLDKAGRDTQYF.

This clone was seen only once. The genes are TRBV5-6 and TRBJ1-4; D is unclear. CDR3 length: 14 amino acids. Trimming cost V 4 bases and J 6 bases, with 13 bases left between them. Germline CDR1 and CDR2: SGHDT and YYEEEE. CDR3 DNA: TGTGCCAGCAGCCTGAGTCCGGTTGATGAAAAACTGTTTTTT. Translation gives CASSLSPVDEKLFF.

This sequence joins TRBV6-5 and TRBJ2-3; maybe TRBD1 (6 bases). CDR3 size: 15 residues. Trimming took off 2 bases at V and 6 bases at J, with 15 bases between the two ends. Germline CDR1 reads MNHEY; CDR2 reads SVGAGI. CDR3: CASSYAPEQGDTQYF. In nucleotides, the CDR3 is TGTGCCAGCAGTTACGCGCCGGAACAGGGCGATACGCAGTATTTT.

This chain connects TRBV9 to TRBJ2-1; 13 nucleotides match TRBD2. Germline values: CDR1 SGDLS, CDR2 YYNGEE. V lost 0 bases to trimming and J lost 8 bases; unmatched junction nucleotides: 2. The CDR3 runs to 15 residues. The chain's CDR3 is CASSVVGLAGHEQFF. The DNA of the CDR3 is TGTGCCAGCAGCGTAGTGGGACTAGCGGGACATGAGCAGTTCTTC.

This clone was observed a single time. The rearrangement uses TRBV7-8 and TRBJ2-7; TRBD2 matches at 14 bases. Germline V gives CDR1 SGHVS, CDR2 FQNEAQ. V lost 5 bases to trimming and J lost 5 bases; unmatched junction nucleotides: 11. CDR3 length: 17 residues. The CDR3 reads CASSIFGTSGRSDEQYF. In DNA form, the CDR3 reads TGTGCCAGCAGCATATTCGGGACTAGCGGGAGAAGCGACGAGCAGTACTTC.

The chain combines TRBV19 with TRBJ2-5, with 8 bases identical to TRBD2. V shed 4 bases, J shed 1 base, and the junction held 5 bases outside the gene matches. Germline CDR1 reads LNHDA; CDR2 reads SQIVND (reference sequence). This CDR3 spans 15 amino acids. The CDR3 protein is CASSSLAGSQETQYF. The CDR3 DNA reads as TGTGCCAGTAGTAGTTTAGCGGGGAGCCAAGAGACCCAGTACTTC.

In this sample, this clone turned up a few times. This rearrangement joins TRBV3-1 (or the pseudogene TRBV3-2) to TRBJ2-7; possible D gene TRBD1, 6 bases. The CDR3 is 14 amino acids. CDR1 and CDR2 from the germline V gene are LGHDT and YNNKEL (reference sequence). Trimming removed 0 bases from V and 7 bases from J, with 13 bases in between. DNA for the CDR3: TGTGCCAGCAGCCAAGACAGGGGCCTGGGTGAGCAGTACTTC. This sequence encodes CASSQDRGLGEQYF.

V and J are TRBV10-2 and TRBJ1-2, with D unclear. CDR1 and CDR2 (germline): WSHSY, SAAADI. There are 13 residues in the CDR3. V was pared by 9 bases and J by 0 bases, with 11 bases between. CDR3 sequence reads: CASSPEANYGYTF. The CDR3 DNA reads as TGCGCCAGTTCACCGGAGGCTAACTATGGCTACACCTTC.

The V and J genes are TRBV6-2 or TRBV6-3 and TRBJ1-4; D might be TRBD1 (5 bases). Per the germline V gene, CDR1 is MNHEY and CDR2 is SVGEGT. V was pared by 5 bases and J by 10 bases, with 20 bases between. The length of the CDR3 is 15 residues. The CDR3 sequence: CASSSPPGVRGKLFF. In nucleotides, the CDR3 is TGTGCCAGCAGTAGCCCCCCGGGGGTCAGAGGAAAACTGTTTTTT.

This rearrangement joins TRBV20-1 to TRBJ2-7; D call uncertain. Trimming took off 3 bases at V and 4 bases at J, with 7 bases between the two ends. Germline V CDR1 and CDR2: DFQATT, SNEGSKA (reference sequence). There are 11 residues in the CDR3. This CDR3 reads CSASEVYEQYF. CDR3 sequence (DNA): TGCAGTGCTAGCGAGGTTTACGAGCAGTACTTC.

V usage is TRBV24-1 and J usage is TRBJ1-2; 7 nucleotides align to TRBD1. Germline V gives CDR1 KGHDR, CDR2 SFDVKD. The trim removed 3 bases at V and 7 bases at J, leaving 7 bases unmatched. The CDR3 runs to 14 residues. CDR3 DNA sequence: TGTGCCACCAGTGATCAGGGGGATTGGGCTGGCTACACCTTC. It yields the protein CATSDQGDWAGYTF.

The J gene is TRBJ1-1, the V gene TRBV7-8; perhaps TRBD1 as D (6 bases). CDR1 and CDR2 from the germline V gene are SGHVS and FQNEAQ. Trimming stripped 5 bases from V and 1 base from J, with 17 bases between. CDR3 length: 16 residues. CDR3 loop: CASSPSGQGKNTEAFF. The CDR3, as DNA: TGTGCCAGCAGCCCGTCGGGCCAGGGGAAGAACACTGAAGCTTTCTTT. Full variable domain (remainder filled in from reference TRBV7-8 and TRBJ1-1): GAGVSQSPRYKVAKRGQDVALRCDPISGHVSLFWYQQALGQGPEFLTYFQNEAQLDKSGLPSDRFFAERPEGSVSTLKIQRTQQEDSAVYLCASSPSGQGKNTEAFFGQGTRLTVV.